This T cell receptor beta chain was sequenced during a study of blood T cell repertoires in COVID-19. Trimming took 3 bases from V and 4 from J; bases not matched to a gene: 11. This CDR3 comprises 16 residues. CDR1 and CDR2 (germline): SGHAT, FQNNGV. Original data processing: Cell counts per sample came from amplifying reference gene primers. Measured with immunoSEQ multiplex PCR; TCRdb has only the in-frame clones, and not every one. The D gene and trimming were derived from the DNA, and the V and J assignments and clone size from that table. The data contain about 370,000 clones, about 87% of them singletons.

Sequencing used peripheral blood. The chain combines TRBV11-2 with TRBJ2-7, with 8 positions matching TRBD1. The origin of this receptor is a woman aged 25 to 39 with COVID-19, enrolled during active disease. This chain's CDR3 is CASSFTGTGLPYEQYF. Here the CDR3 DNA reads TGTGCCAGCAGCTTCACCGGGACAGGACTACCTTACGAGCAGTACTTC.